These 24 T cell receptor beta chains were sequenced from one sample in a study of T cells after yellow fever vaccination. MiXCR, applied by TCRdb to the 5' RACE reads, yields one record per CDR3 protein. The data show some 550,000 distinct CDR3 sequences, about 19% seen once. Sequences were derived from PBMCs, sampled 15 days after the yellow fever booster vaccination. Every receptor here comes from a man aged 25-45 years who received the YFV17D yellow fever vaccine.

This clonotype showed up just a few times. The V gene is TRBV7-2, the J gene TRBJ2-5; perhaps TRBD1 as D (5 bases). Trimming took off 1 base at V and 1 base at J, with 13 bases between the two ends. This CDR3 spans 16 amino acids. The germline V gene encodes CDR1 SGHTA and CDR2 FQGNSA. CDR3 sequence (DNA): TGTGCCAGCAGCTTAGGGACAACACACCTCCAAGAGACCCAGTACTTC. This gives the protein CASSLGTTHLQETQYF.

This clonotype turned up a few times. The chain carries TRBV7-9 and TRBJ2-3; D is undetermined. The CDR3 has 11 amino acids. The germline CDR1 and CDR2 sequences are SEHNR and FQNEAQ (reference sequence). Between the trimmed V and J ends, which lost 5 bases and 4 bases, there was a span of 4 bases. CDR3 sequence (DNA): TGTGCCAGCAGCCAGTCAGATACGCAGTATTTT. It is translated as CASSQSDTQYF. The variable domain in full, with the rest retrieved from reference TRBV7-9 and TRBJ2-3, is DTGVSQNPRHKITKRGQNVTFRCDPISEHNRLYWYRQTLGQGPEFLTYFQNEAQLEKSRLLSDRFSAERPKGSFSTLEIQRTEQGDSAMYLCASSQSDTQYFGPGTRLTVL.

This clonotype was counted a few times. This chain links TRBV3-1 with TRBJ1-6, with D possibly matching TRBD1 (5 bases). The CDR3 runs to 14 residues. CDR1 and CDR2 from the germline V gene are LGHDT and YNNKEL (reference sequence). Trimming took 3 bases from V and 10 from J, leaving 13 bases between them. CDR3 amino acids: CASSHGQERSPLHF. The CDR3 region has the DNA TGTGCCAGCAGCCACGGACAAGAAAGATCACCCCTCCACTTT.

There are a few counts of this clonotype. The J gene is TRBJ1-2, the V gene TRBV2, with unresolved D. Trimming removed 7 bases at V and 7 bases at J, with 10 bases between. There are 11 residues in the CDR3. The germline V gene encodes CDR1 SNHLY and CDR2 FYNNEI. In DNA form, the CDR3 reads TGTGCCAGCATCGGGAACAGTGGCTACACCTTC. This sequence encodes CASIGNSGYTF.

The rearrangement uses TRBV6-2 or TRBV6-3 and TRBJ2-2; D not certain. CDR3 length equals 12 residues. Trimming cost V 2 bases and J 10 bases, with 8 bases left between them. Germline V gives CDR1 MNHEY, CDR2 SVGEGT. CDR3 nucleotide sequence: TGTGCCAGCAGTTACGTCCTTGCGGAGCTGTTTTTT. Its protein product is CASSYVLAELFF.

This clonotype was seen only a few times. CDR3 amino acids: CASSLAYYPALGFTGELFF. In DNA form, the CDR3 reads TGTGCCAGCAGCTTAGCCTATTACCCGGCCCTAGGGTTTACCGGGGAGCTGTTTTTT. V gene TRBV7-2 combines with J gene TRBJ2-2; no reliable D call. This CDR3 region has 19 residues. From germline, CDR1 is SGHTA and CDR2 FQGNSA. V was pared by 0 bases and J by 5 bases, with 22 bases between.

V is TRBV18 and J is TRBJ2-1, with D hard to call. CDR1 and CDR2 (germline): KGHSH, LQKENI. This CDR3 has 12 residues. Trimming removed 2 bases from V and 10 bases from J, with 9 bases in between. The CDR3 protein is CASSPDTHEQFF. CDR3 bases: TGTGCCAGCTCACCAGATACCCACGAGCAGTTCTTC. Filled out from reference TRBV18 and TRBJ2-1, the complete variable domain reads NAGVMQNPRHLVRRRGQEARLRCSPMKGHSHVYWYRQLPEEGLKFMVYLQKENIIDESGMPKERFSAEFPKEGPSILRIQQVVRGDSAAYFCASSPDTHEQFFGPGTRLTVL.

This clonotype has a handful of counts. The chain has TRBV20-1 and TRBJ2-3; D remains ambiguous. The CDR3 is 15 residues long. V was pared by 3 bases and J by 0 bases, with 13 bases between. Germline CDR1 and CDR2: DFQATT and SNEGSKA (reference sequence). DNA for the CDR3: TGCAGTGCTAGTGACTTTATTACTAGCACAGATACGCAGTATTTT. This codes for CSASDFITSTDTQYF.

DNA for the CDR3: TGTGCCAGCTCACCGGACAGGGCAAATGGCTACACCTTC. The encoded protein is CASSPDRANGYTF. V and J are TRBV18 and TRBJ1-2; 8 nucleotides line up with TRBD1. This CDR3 spans 13 amino acids. Germline CDR1 reads KGHSH; CDR2 reads LQKENI. V lost 3 bases, J lost 6 bases, and 3 bases stayed unmatched.

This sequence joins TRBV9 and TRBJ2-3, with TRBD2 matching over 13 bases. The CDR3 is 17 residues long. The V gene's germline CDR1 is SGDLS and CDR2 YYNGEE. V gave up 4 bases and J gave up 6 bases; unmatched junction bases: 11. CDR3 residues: CASSFTTSGGSIDTQYF. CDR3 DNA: TGTGCCAGCAGCTTCACGACTAGCGGGGGGTCTATTGATACGCAGTATTTT.

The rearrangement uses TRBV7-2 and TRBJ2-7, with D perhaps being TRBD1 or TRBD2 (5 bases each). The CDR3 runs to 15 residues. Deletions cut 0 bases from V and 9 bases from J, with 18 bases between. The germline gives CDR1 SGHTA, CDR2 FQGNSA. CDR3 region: CASSLAQGAFSGQYF. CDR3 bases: TGTGCCAGCAGCTTAGCTCAGGGAGCTTTTTCGGGGCAGTACTTC.

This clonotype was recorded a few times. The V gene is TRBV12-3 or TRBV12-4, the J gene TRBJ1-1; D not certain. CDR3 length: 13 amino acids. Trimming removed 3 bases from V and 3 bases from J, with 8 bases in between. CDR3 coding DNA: TGTGCCAGCAGTTTTCCCGGAGACACTGAAGCTTTCTTT. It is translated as CASSFPGDTEAFF.

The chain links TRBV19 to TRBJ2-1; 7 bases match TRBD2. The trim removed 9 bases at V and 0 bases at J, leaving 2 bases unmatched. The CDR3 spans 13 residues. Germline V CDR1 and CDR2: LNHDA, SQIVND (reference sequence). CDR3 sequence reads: CASQRGSYNEQFF. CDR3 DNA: TGTGCCAGCCAGCGGGGCTCCTACAATGAGCAGTTCTTC. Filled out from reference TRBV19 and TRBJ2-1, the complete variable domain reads DGGITQSPKYLFRKEGQNVTLSCEQNLNHDAMYWYRQDPGQGLRLIYYSQIVNDFQKGDIAEGYSVSREKKESFPLTVTSAQKNPTAFYLCASQRGSYNEQFFGPGTRLTVL.

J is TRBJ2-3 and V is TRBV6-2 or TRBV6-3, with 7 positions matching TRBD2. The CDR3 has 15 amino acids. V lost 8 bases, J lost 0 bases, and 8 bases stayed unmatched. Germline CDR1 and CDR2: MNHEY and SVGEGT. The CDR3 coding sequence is TGTGCCAGCCCGCAGGTGCGGGAGAGCACAGATACGCAGTATTTT. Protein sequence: CASPQVRESTDTQYF.

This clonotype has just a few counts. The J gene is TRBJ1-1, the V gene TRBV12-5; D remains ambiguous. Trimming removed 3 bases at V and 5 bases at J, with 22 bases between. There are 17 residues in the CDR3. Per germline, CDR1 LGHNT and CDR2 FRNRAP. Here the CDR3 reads CASGLLLQPGAGTEAFF. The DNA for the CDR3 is TGTGCTAGTGGTTTACTGCTGCAGCCGGGCGCAGGAACTGAAGCTTTCTTT.

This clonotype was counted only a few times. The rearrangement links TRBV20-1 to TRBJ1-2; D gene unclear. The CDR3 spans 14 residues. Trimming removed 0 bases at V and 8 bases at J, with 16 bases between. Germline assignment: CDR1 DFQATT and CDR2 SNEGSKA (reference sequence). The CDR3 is CSARDFRGVGGYTF. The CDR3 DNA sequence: TGCAGTGCTAGAGATTTTCGGGGAGTGGGAGGCTACACCTTC.

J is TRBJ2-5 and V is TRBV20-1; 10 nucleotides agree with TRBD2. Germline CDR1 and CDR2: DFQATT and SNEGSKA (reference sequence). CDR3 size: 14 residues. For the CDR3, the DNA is TGCAGACCTTCTAGCGGGAGTCATCAAGAGACCCAGTACTTC. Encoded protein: CRPSSGSHQETQYF.

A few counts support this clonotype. CDR3 sequence reads: CASSRDSGTDTQYF. Here the CDR3 DNA reads TGTGCCAGCAGCAGGGACAGCGGCACAGATACGCAGTATTTT. The genes are TRBV5-5 and TRBJ2-3, with TRBD1 matching over 7 bases. In germline, CDR1 is SGHKS, CDR2 YYEKEE (reference sequence). The CDR3 has 14 residues. The ends lost 4 bases at V and 1 base at J; junction bases unmatched: 3.

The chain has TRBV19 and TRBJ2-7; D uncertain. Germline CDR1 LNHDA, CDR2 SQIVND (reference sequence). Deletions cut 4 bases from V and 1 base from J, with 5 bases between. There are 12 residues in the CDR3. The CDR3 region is CASSNGSYEQYF. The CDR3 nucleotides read TGTGCCAGTAGTAACGGGTCCTACGAGCAGTACTTC.

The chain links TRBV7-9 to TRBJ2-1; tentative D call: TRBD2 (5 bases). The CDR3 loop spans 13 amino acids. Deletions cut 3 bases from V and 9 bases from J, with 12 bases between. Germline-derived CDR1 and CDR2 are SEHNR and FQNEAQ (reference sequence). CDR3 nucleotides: TGTGCCAGCAGCTTTACTGTGAGCGGTGAGCAGTTCTTC. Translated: CASSFTVSGEQFF.

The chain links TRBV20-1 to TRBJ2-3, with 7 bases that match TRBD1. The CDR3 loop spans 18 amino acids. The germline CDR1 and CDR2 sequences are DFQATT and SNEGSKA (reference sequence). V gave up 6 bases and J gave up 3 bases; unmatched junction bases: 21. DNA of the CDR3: TGCAGTGCCACAGAAACCCCCGTCGACAGGGTGGTGACAGATACGCAGTATTTT. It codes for CSATETPVDRVVTDTQYF.

The CDR3, as DNA: TGTGCCAGCAGTTCCCCCAGCCCAGATACGCAGTATTTT. As protein: CASSSPSPDTQYF. The chain joins TRBV28 to TRBJ2-3; D is unresolved. The CDR3 has 13 amino acids. Trimming took off 4 bases at V and 4 bases at J, with 9 bases between the two ends. CDR1 is MDHEN and CDR2 is SYDVKM in the germline V gene.

The CDR3: CSATGTGSSYEQYF. DNA for the CDR3: TGCAGCGCAACCGGGACAGGGAGCTCCTACGAGCAGTACTTC. The chain recombines TRBV29-1 with TRBJ2-7; 9 bases align to TRBD1. The CDR3 extends over 14 amino acids. Germline lookup yields CDR1 SQVTM and CDR2 ANQGSEA. J gave up 0 bases and V 7 bases, and 7 bases lay outside the gene matches.

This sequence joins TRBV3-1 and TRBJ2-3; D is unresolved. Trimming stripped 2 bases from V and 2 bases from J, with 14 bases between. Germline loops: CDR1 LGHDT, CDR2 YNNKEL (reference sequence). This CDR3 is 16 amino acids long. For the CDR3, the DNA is TGTGCCAGCAGCCAATCCCTTGCGCTAGTCACAGATACGCAGTATTTT. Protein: CASSQSLALVTDTQYF.